These 21 T cell receptor beta chains originate from one sample sequenced in a study of T cell repertoires in cytomegalovirus infection. In TCRdb, the reads were re-called with MiXCR into one record per CDR3 protein. This sample has hundreds of thousands of distinct CDR3 sequences, with approximately 10% found just once. Sequencing input: PBMCs. The source of these receptors is a human donor in good health (CMV status not recorded). Some clones in this sample may be carry-over from other donors' samples.

The chain has TRBV20-1 and TRBJ1-5, with 10 bases fitting TRBD1. This CDR3 comprises 13 residues. The V segment lost 6 bases and the J segment 6 bases; nucleotides outside the gene matches: 5. Per germline, CDR1 DFQATT and CDR2 SNEGSKA (reference sequence). In DNA, the CDR3 is TGCAGTGCGAAGACAGGGGGCACTCAGCCCCAGCATTTT. This sequence encodes CSAKTGGTQPQHF.

V usage is TRBV27 and J usage is TRBJ2-4; D not resolved. Trimming pared 6 bases from V and 3 bases from J, leaving 9 bases between. CDR1 and CDR2 from the germline V gene are MNHEY and SMNVEV (reference sequence). The CDR3 consists of 13 residues. CDR3 sequence (DNA): TGTGCCAGCAGGGAAGGGCACAAAAACATTCAGTACTTC. Encoded protein: CASREGHKNIQYF.

This clonotype occurred many times. V gene TRBV12-3 or TRBV12-4 combines with J gene TRBJ2-1; D call uncertain. The CDR3 length is 12 residues. The V gene lost 10 bases and the J gene lost 1 base, with 8 bases spanning the gap. CDR3 region: CATRASYNEQFF. CDR3 bases: TGTGCCACCAGAGCGTCCTACAATGAGCAGTTCTTC.

V is TRBV20-1 and J is TRBJ2-3; 8 positions match TRBD1. The CDR3 length is 14 residues. Trimming took 3 bases from V and 6 from J; bases not matched to a gene: 8. Per germline, CDR1 DFQATT and CDR2 SNEGSKA (reference sequence). CDR3 DNA: TGCAGTGCTAGGCAGGACAGGGCAGGTGATACGCAGTATTTT. It encodes CSARQDRAGDTQYF.

This clonotype was observed a few times. The V call is TRBV25-1, the J call TRBJ1-3, with unresolved D. Germline CDR1 reads MGHDK; CDR2 reads SYGVNS. Trimming took off 7 bases at V and 4 bases at J, with 14 bases between the two ends. This CDR3 has 14 residues. The CDR3 DNA reads TGTGCCAGCACCAACTGGGATACGGGAAACACCATATATTTT. This sequence encodes CASTNWDTGNTIYF.

This clonotype was counted ten times or more. The chain employs TRBV5-1 and TRBJ1-1, with a possible D match to TRBD1 (5 bases). V was trimmed by 0 bases and J by 2 bases, leaving 11 bases between them. There are 15 residues in the CDR3. Germline V CDR1 and CDR2: SGHRS, YFSETQ. The CDR3 loop is CASSLEVTANTEAFF. The CDR3 nucleotides read TGCGCCAGCAGCTTGGAAGTGACAGCTAACACTGAAGCTTTCTTT.

The chain couples TRBV20-1 to TRBJ1-1, with no clear D. From germline, CDR1 is DFQATT and CDR2 SNEGSKA (reference sequence). This CDR3 spans 11 amino acids. Trimming removed 6 bases from V and 4 bases from J, with 9 bases in between. Here the CDR3 DNA reads TGCAGTGCCCGCTCGAGCACTGAAGCTTTCTTT. Its translation is CSARSSTEAFF.

This clonotype was picked up many times. The chain links TRBV28 to TRBJ2-2, with D hard to call. The CDR3 runs 14 residues. V lost 4 bases and J lost 4, with 10 bases in between. Germline lookup yields CDR1 MDHEN and CDR2 SYDVKM. CDR3 amino acids: CASSWGWRTGELFF. CDR3 in DNA: TGTGCCAGCAGTTGGGGATGGCGCACCGGGGAGCTGTTTTTT.

This clonotype showed up many times. V gene TRBV29-1 combines with J gene TRBJ1-2; 8 bases line up with TRBD1. This CDR3 contains 13 residues. Germline V CDR1 and CDR2: SQVTM, ANQGSEA. The junction had 8 bases not matched to a gene; V was cut back by 7 bases and J by 4 bases. The CDR3 spells CSASGGSVYGYTF. Written as DNA, the CDR3 is TGCAGCGCCTCAGGGGGCTCTGTCTATGGCTACACCTTC.

The CDR3 DNA sequence: TGTGCCAGCAGCCATACTATGTCAGGAAACACCATATATTTT. Translating gives CASSHTMSGNTIYF. V gene TRBV7-9 combines with J gene TRBJ1-3, with no clear D. CDR1 is SEHNR and CDR2 is FQNEAQ in the germline V gene (reference sequence). The CDR3 covers 14 residues. V lost 5 bases and J lost 4, with 12 bases in between.

The gene calls are TRBV19 and TRBJ2-1; 7 bases line up with TRBD2. The CDR3 totals 12 residues. Germline CDR1 and CDR2: LNHDA and SQIVND (reference sequence). The V segment lost 5 bases and the J segment 9 bases; nucleotides outside the gene matches: 4. The CDR3 region has the DNA TGTGCCAGTAGTCTCGCGGGGGTTGAGCAGTTCTTC. This sequence encodes CASSLAGVEQFF. The entire variable domain, with the rest obtained from reference TRBV19 and TRBJ2-1, is as follows: DGGITQSPKYLFRKEGQNVTLSCEQNLNHDAMYWYRQDPGQGLRLIYYSQIVNDFQKGDIAEGYSVSREKKESFPLTVTSAQKNPTAFYLCASSLAGVEQFFGPGTRLTVL.

CDR3 in amino acids: CASSPTTGRGGGYTF. The CDR3 nucleotides are TGTGCCAGCAGTCCAACCACAGGGCGCGGGGGTGGCTACACCTTC. The chain links TRBV28 to TRBJ1-2; TRBD1 is a possible D gene (6 bases). In germline, CDR1 is MDHEN, CDR2 SYDVKM. The CDR3 sequence is 15 residues long. The V end was cut by 5 bases, the J end by 7 bases, with 20 bases between.

The chain recombines TRBV20-1 with TRBJ2-1; 9 bases line up with TRBD2. The ends lost 7 bases at V and 0 bases at J; junction bases unmatched: 10. CDR1 is DFQATT and CDR2 is SNEGSKA in the germline V gene (reference sequence). The CDR3 runs to 16 residues. The CDR3 nucleotides are TGCAGTGTTTCTAGCGGGAACTATTACTCCTACAATGAGCAGTTCTTC. Protein: CSVSSGNYYSYNEQFF.

This clonotype appeared many times. The V gene is TRBV6-6, the J gene TRBJ1-5; D is possibly TRBD1 (5 bases). Trimming pared 0 bases from V and 0 bases from J, leaving 6 bases between. CDR1 and CDR2 (germline): MNHNY, SVGAGI (reference sequence). CDR3 size: 15 residues. In DNA form, the CDR3 reads TGTGCCAGCAGTTACTCAGGGGATAGCAATCAGCCCCAGCATTTT. Amino acid sequence: CASSYSGDSNQPQHF.

This clonotype was found many times. This chain links TRBV12-3 or TRBV12-4 with TRBJ2-1; 10 nucleotides line up with TRBD2. The CDR3 covers 14 residues. After removal of 6 bases from V and 4 bases from J, the junction contained 3 bases not matched to a gene. For the CDR3, the DNA is TGTGCCAGCAGCCGGACTAGCGGATACAATGAGCAGTTCTTC. The encoded protein is CASSRTSGYNEQFF.

This clonotype was counted at least ten times. The gene calls are TRBV27 and TRBJ2-7; weak D call: TRBD2 (6 bases). CDR1 and CDR2 from the germline V gene are MNHEY and SMNVEV (reference sequence). Between the trimmed V and J ends, which lost 6 bases and 4 bases, there was a span of 16 bases. This CDR3 contains 14 residues. CDR3 amino acids: CASRGTGVLYEQYF. The CDR3 coding sequence is TGTGCCAGCAGGGGTACGGGGGTACTATACGAGCAGTACTTC.

This clonotype was seen at least ten times. V usage is TRBV19 and J usage is TRBJ1-2; TRBD1 matches at 9 bases. The CDR3 consists of 17 residues. Unmatched junction bases numbered 13, after V lost 4 bases and J lost 4 bases. The germline CDR1 and CDR2 sequences are LNHDA and SQIVND (reference sequence). The CDR3 spells CASSTPGQGARGYGYTF. The DNA of the CDR3 is TGTGCCAGTAGTACCCCGGGACAGGGCGCTAGAGGCTATGGCTACACCTTC.

This clonotype was detected only once. It may be a read error: a sequence one base away is much more abundant. DNA of the CDR3: TGTGCCAGCAGACCCCCGACAGGGAGATTGAACGAGCAGTACTTC. Amino acids: CASRPPTGRLNEQYF. The rearrangement links TRBV28 to TRBJ2-7; 7 bases map to TRBD1. CDR1 and CDR2 (germline): MDHEN, SYDVKM. This CDR3 is 15 amino acids long. The junction had 13 bases not matched to a gene; V was cut back by 6 bases and J by 5 bases.

This clonotype showed up many times. The V call is TRBV24-1, the J call TRBJ2-2; 10 bases agree with TRBD1. Germline V gives CDR1 KGHDR, CDR2 SFDVKD. There are 15 residues in the CDR3. The trim removed 3 bases at V and 6 bases at J, leaving 3 bases unmatched. This chain's CDR3 is CATSDGTGDPGELFF. The CDR3 nucleotides read TGTGCCACCAGTGATGGGACAGGGGATCCCGGGGAGCTGTTTTTT.

This clonotype was counted at least ten times. This chain connects TRBV7-6 to TRBJ2-3; D gene unclear. This CDR3 is 13 amino acids long. Between the trimmed V and J ends, which lost 3 bases and 0 bases, there was a span of 4 bases. Germline values: CDR1 SGHVS, CDR2 FNYEAQ. The DNA for the CDR3 is TGTGCCAGCAGCTTTTCTAGCACAGATACGCAGTATTTT. It yields the protein CASSFSSTDTQYF.

V gene TRBV20-1 combines with J gene TRBJ1-1, with D unresolved. Trimming took off 0 bases at V and 1 base at J, with 9 bases between the two ends. CDR3 length: 14 amino acids. Germline V gene sequence: CDR1 DFQATT, CDR2 SNEGSKA (reference sequence). CDR3 in DNA: TGCAGTGCTAGAGACCCGAGGAGGAACACTGAAGCTTTCTTT. It translates to CSARDPRRNTEAFF.